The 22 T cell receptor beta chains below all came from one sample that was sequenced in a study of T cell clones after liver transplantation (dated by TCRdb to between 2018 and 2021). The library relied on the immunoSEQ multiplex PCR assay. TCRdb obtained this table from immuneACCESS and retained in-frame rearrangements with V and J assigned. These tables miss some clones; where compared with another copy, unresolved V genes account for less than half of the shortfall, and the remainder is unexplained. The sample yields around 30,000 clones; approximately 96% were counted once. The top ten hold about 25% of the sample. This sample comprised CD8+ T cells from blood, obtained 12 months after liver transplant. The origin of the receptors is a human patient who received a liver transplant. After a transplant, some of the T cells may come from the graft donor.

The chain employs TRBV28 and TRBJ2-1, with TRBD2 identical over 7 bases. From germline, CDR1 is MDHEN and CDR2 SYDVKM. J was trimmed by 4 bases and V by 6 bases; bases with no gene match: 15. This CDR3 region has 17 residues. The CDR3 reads CASSGPRRENLYNEQFF. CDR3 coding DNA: TGTGCCAGCAGCGGCCCCAGGCGGGAGAATTTATACAATGAGCAGTTCTTC.

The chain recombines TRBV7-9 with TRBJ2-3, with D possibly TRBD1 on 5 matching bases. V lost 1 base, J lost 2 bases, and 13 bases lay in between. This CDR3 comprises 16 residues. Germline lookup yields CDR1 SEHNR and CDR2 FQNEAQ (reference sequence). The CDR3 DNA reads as TGTGCCAGCAGCTTAGAGAAGGGGATTAACACAGATACGCAGTATTTT. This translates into CASSLEKGINTDTQYF.

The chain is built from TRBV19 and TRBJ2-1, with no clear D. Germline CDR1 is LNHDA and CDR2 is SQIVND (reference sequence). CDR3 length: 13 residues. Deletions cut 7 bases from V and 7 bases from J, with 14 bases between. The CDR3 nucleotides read TGTGCCAGTACACACTCGGAAGGTAATGAGCAGTTCTTC. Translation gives CASTHSEGNEQFF.

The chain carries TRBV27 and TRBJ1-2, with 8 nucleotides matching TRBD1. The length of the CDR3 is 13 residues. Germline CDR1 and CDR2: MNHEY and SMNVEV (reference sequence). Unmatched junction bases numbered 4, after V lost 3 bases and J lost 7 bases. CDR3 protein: CASSFRQGAGYTF. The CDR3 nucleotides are TGTGCCAGCAGTTTTAGGCAGGGGGCTGGCTACACCTTC.

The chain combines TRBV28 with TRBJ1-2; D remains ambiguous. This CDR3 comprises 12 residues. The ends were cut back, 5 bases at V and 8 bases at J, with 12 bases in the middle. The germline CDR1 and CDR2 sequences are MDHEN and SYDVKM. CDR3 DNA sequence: TGTGCCAGCAGTACCCCAGTGGTGGGCTACACCTTC. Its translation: CASSTPVVGYTF.

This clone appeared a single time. Here the CDR3 DNA reads TGTGCCAGCCTTACTAGCGGGAAAGAGACCCAGTACTTC. It yields the protein CASLTSGKETQYF. The chain is built from TRBV21-1 and TRBJ2-5; TRBD2 reflects the table's D call only, with no check against the DNA. TRBV21-1 is a recognized pseudogene. The CDR3 has 13 residues.

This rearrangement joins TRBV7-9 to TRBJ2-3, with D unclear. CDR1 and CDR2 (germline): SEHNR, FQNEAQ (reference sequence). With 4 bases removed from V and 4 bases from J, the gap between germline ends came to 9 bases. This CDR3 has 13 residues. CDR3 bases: TGTGCCAGCAGCTACGTGACTGCAGATACGCAGTATTTT. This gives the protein CASSYVTADTQYF.

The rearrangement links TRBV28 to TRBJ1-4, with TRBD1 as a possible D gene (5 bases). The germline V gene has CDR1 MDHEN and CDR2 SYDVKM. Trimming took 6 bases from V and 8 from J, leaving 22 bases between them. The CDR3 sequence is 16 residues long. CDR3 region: CASRDKGSNWGEKLFF. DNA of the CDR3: TGTGCCAGCAGGGACAAGGGGTCAAATTGGGGGGAAAAACTGTTTTTT.

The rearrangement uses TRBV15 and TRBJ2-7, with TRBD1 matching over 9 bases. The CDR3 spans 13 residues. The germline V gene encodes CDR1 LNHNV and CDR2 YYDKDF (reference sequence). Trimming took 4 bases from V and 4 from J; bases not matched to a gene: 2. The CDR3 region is CATSIGTGYEQYF. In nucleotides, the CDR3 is TGTGCCACCAGCATAGGGACAGGGTACGAGCAGTACTTC.

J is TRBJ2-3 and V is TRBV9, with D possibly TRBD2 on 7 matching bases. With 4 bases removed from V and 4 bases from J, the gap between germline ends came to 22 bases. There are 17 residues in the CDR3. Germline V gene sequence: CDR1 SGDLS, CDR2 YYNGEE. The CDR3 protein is CASSNPRLARGPDTQYF. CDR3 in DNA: TGTGCCAGCAGCAACCCTAGACTAGCCCGGGGGCCAGATACGCAGTATTTT. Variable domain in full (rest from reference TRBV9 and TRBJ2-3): DSGVTQTPKHLITATGQRVTLRCSPRSGDLSVYWYQQSLDQGLQFLIQYYNGEERAKGNILERFSAQQFPDLHSELNLSSLELGDSALYFCASSNPRLARGPDTQYFGPGTRLTVL.

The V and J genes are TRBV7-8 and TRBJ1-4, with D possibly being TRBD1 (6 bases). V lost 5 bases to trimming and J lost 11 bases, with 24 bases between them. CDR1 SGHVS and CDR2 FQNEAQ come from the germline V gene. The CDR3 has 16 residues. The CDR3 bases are TGTGCCAGCAGCGCGGGAGCAGGGGCGGCCATAGGGAAACTGTTTTTT. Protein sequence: CASSAGAGAAIGKLFF.

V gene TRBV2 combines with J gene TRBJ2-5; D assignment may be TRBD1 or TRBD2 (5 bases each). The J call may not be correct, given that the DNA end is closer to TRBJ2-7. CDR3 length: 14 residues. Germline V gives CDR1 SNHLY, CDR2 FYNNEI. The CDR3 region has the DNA TGTGCCAGCAGAGCTTCGGGGCAATACTACGAGCAGTACTTC. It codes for CASRASGQYYEQYF.

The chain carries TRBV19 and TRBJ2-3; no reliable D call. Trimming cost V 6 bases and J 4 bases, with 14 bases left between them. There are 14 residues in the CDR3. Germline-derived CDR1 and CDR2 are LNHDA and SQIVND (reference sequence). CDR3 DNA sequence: TGTGCCAGTAGCTTAGAGTCCTTATCAGATACGCAGTATTTT. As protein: CASSLESLSDTQYF.

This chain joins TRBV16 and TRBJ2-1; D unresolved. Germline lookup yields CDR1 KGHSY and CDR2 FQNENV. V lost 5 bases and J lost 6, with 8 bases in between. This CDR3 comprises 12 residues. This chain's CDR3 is CASSSTSNEQFF. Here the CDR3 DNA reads TGTGCCAGCAGCTCAACGTCCAATGAGCAGTTCTTC. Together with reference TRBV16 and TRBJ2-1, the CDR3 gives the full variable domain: GEEVAQTPKHLVRGEGQKAKLYCAPIKGHSYVFWYQQVLKNEFKFLISFQNENVFDETGMPKERFSAKCLPNSPCSLEIQATKLEDSAVYFCASSSTSNEQFFGPGTRLTVL.

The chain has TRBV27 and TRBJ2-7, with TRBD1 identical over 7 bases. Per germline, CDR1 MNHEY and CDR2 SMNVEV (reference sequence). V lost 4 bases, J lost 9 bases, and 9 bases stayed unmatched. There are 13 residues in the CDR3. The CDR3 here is CASSSGTVYAQYF. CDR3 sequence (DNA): TGTGCCAGCAGTTCCGGGACAGTCTATGCGCAGTACTTC.

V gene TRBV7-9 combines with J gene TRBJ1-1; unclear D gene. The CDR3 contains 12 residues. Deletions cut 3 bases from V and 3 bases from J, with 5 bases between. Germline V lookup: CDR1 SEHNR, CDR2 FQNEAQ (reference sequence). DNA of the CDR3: TGTGCCAGCAGCTTTGGGTACACTGAAGCTTTCTTT. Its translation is CASSFGYTEAFF.

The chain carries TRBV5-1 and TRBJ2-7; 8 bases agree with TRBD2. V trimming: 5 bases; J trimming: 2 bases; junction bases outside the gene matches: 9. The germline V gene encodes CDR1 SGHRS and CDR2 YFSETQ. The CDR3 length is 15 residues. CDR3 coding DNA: TGCGCCAGCAGAGATGGACTAGCAGCGGCCTACGAGCAGTACTTC. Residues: CASRDGLAAAYEQYF.

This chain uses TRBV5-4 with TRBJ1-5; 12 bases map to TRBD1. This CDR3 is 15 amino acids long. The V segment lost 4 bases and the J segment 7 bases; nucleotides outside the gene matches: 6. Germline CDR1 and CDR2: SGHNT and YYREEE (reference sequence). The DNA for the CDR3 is TGTGCCAGCAGCCAACGGGACAGGGGGCGACAGCCCCAGCATTTT. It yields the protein CASSQRDRGRQPQHF.

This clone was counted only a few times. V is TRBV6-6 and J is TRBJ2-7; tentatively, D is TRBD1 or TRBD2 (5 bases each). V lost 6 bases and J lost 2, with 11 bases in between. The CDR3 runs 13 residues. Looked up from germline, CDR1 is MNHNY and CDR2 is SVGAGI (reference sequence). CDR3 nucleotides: TGTGCCAGCAGGATCCGGGACGCCTACGAGCAGTACTTC. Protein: CASRIRDAYEQYF.

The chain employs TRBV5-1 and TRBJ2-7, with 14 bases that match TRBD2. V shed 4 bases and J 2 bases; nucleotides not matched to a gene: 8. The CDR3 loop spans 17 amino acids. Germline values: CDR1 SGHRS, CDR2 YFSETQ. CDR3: CASSIGTSGSPAYEQYF. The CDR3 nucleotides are TGCGCCAGCAGCATAGGGACTAGCGGGAGTCCCGCCTACGAGCAGTACTTC.

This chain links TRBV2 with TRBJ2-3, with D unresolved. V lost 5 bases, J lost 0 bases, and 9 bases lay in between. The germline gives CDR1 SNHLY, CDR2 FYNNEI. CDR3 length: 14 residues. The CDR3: CASSPPSSTDTQYF. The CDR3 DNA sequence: TGTGCCAGCAGTCCCCCTTCTAGCACAGATACGCAGTATTTT.

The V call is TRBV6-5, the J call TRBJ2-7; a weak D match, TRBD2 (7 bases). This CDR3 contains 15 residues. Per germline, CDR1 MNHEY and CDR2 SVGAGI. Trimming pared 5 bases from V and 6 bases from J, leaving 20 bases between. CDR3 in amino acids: CASSLRSRGAGEQYF. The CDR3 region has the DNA TGTGCCAGCAGTCTCCGGAGCCGGGGGGCTGGCGAGCAGTACTTC.